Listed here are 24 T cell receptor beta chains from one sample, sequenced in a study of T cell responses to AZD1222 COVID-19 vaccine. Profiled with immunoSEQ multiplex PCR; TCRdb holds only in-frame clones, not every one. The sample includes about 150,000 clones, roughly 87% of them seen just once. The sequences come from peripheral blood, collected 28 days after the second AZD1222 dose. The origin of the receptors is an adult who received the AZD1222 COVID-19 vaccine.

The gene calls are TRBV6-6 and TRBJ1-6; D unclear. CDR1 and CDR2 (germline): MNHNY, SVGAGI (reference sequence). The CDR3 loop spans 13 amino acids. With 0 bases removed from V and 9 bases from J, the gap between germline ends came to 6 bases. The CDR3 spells CASSYSSGSPLHF. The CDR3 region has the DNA TGTGCCAGCAGTTACTCATCGGGTTCACCCCTCCACTTT.

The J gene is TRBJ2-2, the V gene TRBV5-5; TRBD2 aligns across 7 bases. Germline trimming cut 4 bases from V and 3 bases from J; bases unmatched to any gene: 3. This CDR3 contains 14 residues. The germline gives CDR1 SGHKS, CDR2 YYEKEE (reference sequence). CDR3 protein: CASSAGVYTGELFF. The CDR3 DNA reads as TGTGCCAGCAGCGCGGGAGTTTACACCGGGGAGCTGTTTTTT. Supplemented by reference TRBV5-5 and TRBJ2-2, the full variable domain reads DAGVTQSPTHLIKTRGQQVTLRCSPISGHKSVSWYQQVLGQGPQFIFQYYEKEERGRGNFPDRFSARQFPNYSSELNVNALLLGDSALYLCASSAGVYTGELFFGEGSRLTVL.

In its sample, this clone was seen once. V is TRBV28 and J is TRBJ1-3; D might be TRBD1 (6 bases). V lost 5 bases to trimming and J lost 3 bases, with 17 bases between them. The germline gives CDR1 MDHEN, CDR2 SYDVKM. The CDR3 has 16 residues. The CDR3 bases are TGTGCCAGCAGTCCTCACAGGGTCCTCTTTGGAAACACCATATATTTT. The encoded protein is CASSPHRVLFGNTIYF.

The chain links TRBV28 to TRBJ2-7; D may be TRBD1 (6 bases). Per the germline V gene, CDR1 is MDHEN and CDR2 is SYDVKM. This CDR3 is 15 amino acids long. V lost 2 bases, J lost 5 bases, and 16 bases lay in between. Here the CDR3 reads CASSLEVGGSDEQYF. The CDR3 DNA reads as TGTGCCAGCAGTTTAGAGGTAGGGGGAAGCGACGAGCAGTACTTC.

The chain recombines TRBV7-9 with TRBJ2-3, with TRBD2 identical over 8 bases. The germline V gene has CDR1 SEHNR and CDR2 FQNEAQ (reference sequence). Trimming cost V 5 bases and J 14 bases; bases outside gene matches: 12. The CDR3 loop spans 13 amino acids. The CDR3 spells CASSRPGGERRYF. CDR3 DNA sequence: TGTGCCAGCAGCCGCCCGGGAGGGGAAAGGAGGTATTTT.

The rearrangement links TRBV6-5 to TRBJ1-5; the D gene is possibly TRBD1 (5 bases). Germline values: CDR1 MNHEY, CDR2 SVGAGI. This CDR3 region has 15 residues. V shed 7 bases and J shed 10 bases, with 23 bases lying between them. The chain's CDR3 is CASNSPGQGSDPQHF. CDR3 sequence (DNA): TGTGCCAGCAATTCCCCTGGGCAGGGCTCGGACCCCCAGCATTTT.

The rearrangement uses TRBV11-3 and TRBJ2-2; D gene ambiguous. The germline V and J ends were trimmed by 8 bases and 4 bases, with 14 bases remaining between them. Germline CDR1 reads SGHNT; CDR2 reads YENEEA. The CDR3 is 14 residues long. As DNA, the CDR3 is TGTGCCAGCGTTGACCCCTTCTTCACCGGGGAGCTGTTTTTT. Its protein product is CASVDPFFTGELFF.

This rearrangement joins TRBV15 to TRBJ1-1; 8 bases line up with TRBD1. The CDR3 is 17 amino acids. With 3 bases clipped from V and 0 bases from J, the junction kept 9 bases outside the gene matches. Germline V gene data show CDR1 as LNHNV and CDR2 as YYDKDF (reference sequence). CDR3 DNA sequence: TGTGCCACCAGCAGGATCGACAGGGGCCTTTTGAACACTGAAGCTTTCTTT. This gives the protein CATSRIDRGLLNTEAFF.

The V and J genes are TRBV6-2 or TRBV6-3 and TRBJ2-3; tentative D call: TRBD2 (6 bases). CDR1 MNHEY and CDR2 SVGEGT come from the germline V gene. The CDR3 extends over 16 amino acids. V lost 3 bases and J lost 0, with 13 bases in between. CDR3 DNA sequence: TGTGCCAGCAGTTATGGAGGGGAGACTAGCACAGATACGCAGTATTTT. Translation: CASSYGGETSTDTQYF.

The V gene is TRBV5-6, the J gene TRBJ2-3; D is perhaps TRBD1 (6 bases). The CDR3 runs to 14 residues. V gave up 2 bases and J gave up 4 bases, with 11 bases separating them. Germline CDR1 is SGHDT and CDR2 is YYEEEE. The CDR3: CASSFTGFPDTQYF. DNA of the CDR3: TGTGCCAGCAGCTTCACAGGGTTCCCAGATACGCAGTATTTT.

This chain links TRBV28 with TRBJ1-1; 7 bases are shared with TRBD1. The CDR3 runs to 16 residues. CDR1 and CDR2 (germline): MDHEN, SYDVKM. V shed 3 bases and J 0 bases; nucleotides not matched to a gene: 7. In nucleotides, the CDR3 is TGTGCCAGCAGTTTCCCCCCGACAGGGATGAACACTGAAGCTTTCTTT. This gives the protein CASSFPPTGMNTEAFF.

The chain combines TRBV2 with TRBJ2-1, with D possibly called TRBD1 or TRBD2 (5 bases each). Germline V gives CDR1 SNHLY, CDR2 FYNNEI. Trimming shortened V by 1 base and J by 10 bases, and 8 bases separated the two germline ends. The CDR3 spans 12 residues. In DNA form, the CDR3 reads TGTGCCAGCAGTGAAGGGGGCGGGGAGCAGTTCTTC. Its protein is CASSEGGGEQFF.

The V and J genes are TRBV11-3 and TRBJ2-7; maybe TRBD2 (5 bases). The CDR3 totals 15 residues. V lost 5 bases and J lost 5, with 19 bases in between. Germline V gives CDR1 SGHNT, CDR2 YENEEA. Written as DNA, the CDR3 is TGTGCCAGCAGCCACTTACTAGGTGGGCGGGACGAGCAGTACTTC. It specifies CASSHLLGGRDEQYF.

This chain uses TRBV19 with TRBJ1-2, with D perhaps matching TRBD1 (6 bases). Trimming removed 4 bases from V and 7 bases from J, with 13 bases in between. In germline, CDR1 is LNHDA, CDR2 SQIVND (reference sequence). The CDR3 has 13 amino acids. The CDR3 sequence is CASSRQGTGGYTF. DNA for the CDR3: TGTGCCAGTAGTAGGCAGGGGACGGGTGGCTACACCTTC.

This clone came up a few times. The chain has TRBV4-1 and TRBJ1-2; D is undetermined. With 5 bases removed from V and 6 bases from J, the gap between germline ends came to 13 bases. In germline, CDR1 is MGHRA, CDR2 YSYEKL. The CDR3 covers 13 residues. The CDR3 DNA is TGCGCCAGCAGCTTGGTCGGGGATAATGGCTACACCTTC. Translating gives CASSLVGDNGYTF.

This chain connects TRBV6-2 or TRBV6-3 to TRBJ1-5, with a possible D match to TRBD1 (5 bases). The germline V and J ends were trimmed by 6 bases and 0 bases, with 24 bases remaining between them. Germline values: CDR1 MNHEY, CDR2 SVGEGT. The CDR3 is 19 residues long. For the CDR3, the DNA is TGTGCCAGCAGGCCTGTACGAGCGGACACCCCATATAGCAATCAGCCCCAGCATTTT. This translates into CASRPVRADTPYSNQPQHF.

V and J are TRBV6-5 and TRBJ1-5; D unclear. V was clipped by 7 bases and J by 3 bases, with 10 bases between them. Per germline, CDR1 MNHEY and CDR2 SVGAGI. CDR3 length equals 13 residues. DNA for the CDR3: TGTGCCAGCACCCGGATGGCCAATCAGCCCCAGCATTTT. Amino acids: CASTRMANQPQHF.

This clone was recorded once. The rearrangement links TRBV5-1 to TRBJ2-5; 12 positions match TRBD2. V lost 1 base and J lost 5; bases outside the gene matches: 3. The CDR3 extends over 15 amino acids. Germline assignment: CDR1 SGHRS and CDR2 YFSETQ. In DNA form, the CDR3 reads TGCGCCAGCAGCTTGCCACTAGCGGGAGGTGAGACCCAGTACTTC. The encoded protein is CASSLPLAGGETQYF.

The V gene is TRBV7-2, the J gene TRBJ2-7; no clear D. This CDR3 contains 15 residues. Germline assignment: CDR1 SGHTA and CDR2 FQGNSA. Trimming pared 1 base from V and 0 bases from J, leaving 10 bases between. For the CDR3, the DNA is TGTGCCAGCAGCTTAGATCCGAGGAGCTCCTACGAGCAGTACTTC. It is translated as CASSLDPRSSYEQYF.

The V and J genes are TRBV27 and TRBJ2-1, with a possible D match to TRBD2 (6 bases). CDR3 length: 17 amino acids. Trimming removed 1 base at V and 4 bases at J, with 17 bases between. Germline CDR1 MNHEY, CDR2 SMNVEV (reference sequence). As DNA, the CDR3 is TGTGCCAGCAGTTTATATTCGGGGCTAGGAGGGTACAATGAGCAGTTCTTC. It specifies CASSLYSGLGGYNEQFF.

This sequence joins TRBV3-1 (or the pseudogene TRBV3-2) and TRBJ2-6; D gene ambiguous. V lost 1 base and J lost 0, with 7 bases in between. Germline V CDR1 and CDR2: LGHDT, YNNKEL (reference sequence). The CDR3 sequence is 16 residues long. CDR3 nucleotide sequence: TGTGCCAGCAGCCAAGTAATGTCCTCTGGGGCCAACGTCCTGACTTTC. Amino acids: CASSQVMSSGANVLTF.

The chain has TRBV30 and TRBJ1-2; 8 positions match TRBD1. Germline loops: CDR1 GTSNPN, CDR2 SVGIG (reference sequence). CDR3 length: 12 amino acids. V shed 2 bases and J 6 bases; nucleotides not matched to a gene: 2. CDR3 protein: CAWSPTGDGYTF. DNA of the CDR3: TGTGCCTGGAGTCCGACAGGGGATGGCTACACCTTC. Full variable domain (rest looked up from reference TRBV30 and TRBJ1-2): SQTIHQWPATLVQPVGSPLSLECTVEGTSNPNLYWYRQAAGRGLQLLFYSVGIGQISSEVPQNLSASRPQDRQFILSSKKLLLSDSGFYLCAWSPTGDGYTFGSGTRLTVV.

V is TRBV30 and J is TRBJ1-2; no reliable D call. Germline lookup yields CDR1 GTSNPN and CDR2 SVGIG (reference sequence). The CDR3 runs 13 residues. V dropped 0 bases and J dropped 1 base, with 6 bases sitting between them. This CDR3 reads CAWSVLGNYGYTF. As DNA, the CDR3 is TGTGCCTGGAGTGTACTCGGTAACTATGGCTACACCTTC.

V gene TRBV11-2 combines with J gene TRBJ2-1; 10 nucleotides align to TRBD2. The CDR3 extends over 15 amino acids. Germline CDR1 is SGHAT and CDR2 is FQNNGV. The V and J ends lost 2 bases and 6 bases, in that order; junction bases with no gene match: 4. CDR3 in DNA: TGTGCCAGCAGCTTACGACTAGCGGGTGGCAATGAGCAGTTCTTC. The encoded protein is CASSLRLAGGNEQFF.